The 9 T cell receptor beta chains in this list originate from one sample, sequenced in a study of T cell changes during pregnancy in multiple sclerosis. The data were produced by immunoSEQ multiplex PCR, yet TCRdb's version contains in-frame clones alone and is incomplete. The sample carries more than 90,000 clones, 90% to 95% recorded once. Sequencing used peripheral blood, obtained in the third trimester of pregnancy. The receptors originated from a female donor with multiple sclerosis, enrolled in a pregnancy study.

The V call is TRBV19, the J call TRBJ2-6; 7 nucleotides match TRBD2. This CDR3 has 13 amino acids. The germline gives CDR1 LNHDA, CDR2 SQIVND (reference sequence). The CDR3 spells CAGRGLGANVLTF. The CDR3 DNA reads as TGTGCTGGGAGGGGTCTGGGGGCCAACGTCCTGACTTTC.

V is TRBV5-1 and J is TRBJ2-3; 10 nucleotides align to TRBD1. Germline CDR1 is SGHRS and CDR2 is YFSETQ. The junction had 5 bases not matched to a gene; V was cut back by 4 bases and J by 0 bases. The CDR3 is 16 residues long. CDR3 sequence reads: CASSRTGGASTDTQYF. CDR3 DNA: TGCGCCAGCAGCAGGACAGGGGGGGCGAGCACAGATACGCAGTATTTT.

The chain couples TRBV4-2 to TRBJ1-6, with D possibly matching TRBD1 (5 bases). Trimming took off 1 base at V and 8 bases at J, with 15 bases between the two ends. CDR1 and CDR2 from the germline V gene are LGHNA and YNFKEQ. There are 16 residues in the CDR3. In DNA form, the CDR3 reads TGTGCCAGCAGCCAAGGTAGGAGGGGCGAGTATTCACCCCTCCACTTT. Translating it yields CASSQGRRGEYSPLHF.

This chain connects TRBV7-3 to TRBJ2-6; 7 bases map to TRBD2. The CDR3 loop spans 16 amino acids. Trimming removed 2 bases from V and 2 bases from J; junction bases left unmatched: 3. The V gene's germline CDR1 is SGHTA and CDR2 FQGTGA. CDR3 in amino acids: CASSLGGVPGANVLTF. The CDR3 DNA reads as TGTGCCAGCAGCTTAGGGGGGGTGCCTGGGGCCAACGTCCTGACTTTC.

The chain couples TRBV15 to TRBJ1-1; 7 bases map to TRBD1. The CDR3 runs to 15 residues. V trimming: 3 bases; J trimming: 5 bases; junction bases outside the gene matches: 9. Looked up from germline, CDR1 is LNHNV and CDR2 is YYDKDF (reference sequence). The CDR3 DNA sequence: TGTGCCACCAGCAGGATCGCACAGGGGTGGACTGAAGCTTTCTTT. It specifies CATSRIAQGWTEAFF.

The chain recombines TRBV6-1 with TRBJ2-1, with a tentative D call TRBD2 (7 bases). V was trimmed by 1 base and J by 15 bases, leaving 13 bases between them. The CDR3 runs 12 residues. Germline V gene lookup returns CDR1 MNHNS and CDR2 SASEGT. The CDR3 sequence: CASSEGGGQRFF. The CDR3 DNA is TGTGCCAGCAGTGAAGGGGGGGGGCAACGGTTCTTC.

This clone is a singleton in its sample. The chain uses TRBV7-6 and TRBJ1-1; D gene ambiguous. Germline lookup yields CDR1 SGHVS and CDR2 FNYEAQ. The V end was cut by 4 bases, the J end by 1 base, with 7 bases between. The CDR3 runs 13 residues. The CDR3 is CASSYRQNTEAFF. CDR3 nucleotides: TGTGCCAGCAGCTATAGACAGAACACTGAAGCTTTCTTT.

This clone occurred once. This sequence joins TRBV9 and TRBJ2-1; 12 bases line up with TRBD2. This CDR3 contains 18 residues. CDR1 is SGDLS and CDR2 is YYNGEE in the germline V gene. With 0 bases clipped from V and 0 bases from J, the junction kept 4 bases outside the gene matches. The CDR3 reads CASSVASGGALSYNEQFF. In DNA, the CDR3 is TGTGCCAGCAGCGTAGCTAGCGGGGGGGCCCTCTCCTACAATGAGCAGTTCTTC.

The chain uses TRBV28 and TRBJ2-5; D is undetermined. Trimming took 5 bases from V and 6 from J, leaving 10 bases between them. Germline CDR1 MDHEN, CDR2 SYDVKM. This CDR3 has 12 amino acids. CDR3 region: CASSPPQKTQYF. In nucleotides, the CDR3 is TGTGCCAGCAGTCCCCCTCAGAAGACCCAGTACTTC.